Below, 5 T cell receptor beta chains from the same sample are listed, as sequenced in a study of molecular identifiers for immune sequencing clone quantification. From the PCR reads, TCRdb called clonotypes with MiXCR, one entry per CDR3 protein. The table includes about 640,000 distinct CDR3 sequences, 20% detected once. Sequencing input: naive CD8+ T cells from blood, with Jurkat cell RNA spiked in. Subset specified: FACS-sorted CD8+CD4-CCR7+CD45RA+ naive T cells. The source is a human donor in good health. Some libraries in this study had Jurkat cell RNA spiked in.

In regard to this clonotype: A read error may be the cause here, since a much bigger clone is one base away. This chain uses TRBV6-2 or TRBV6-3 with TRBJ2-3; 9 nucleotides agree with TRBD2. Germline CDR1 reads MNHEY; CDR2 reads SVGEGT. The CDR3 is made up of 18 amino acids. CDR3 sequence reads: CASSYSNPLAGSTDTKYF. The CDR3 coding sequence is TGTGCCAGCAGTTACTCCAATCCGCTAGCGGGATCCACAGATACGAAGTATTTT.

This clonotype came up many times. CDR3 loop: CASTWTGGASSNQPQHF. CDR3 DNA sequence: TGTGCCAGTACCTGGACAGGGGGCGCTTCTAGCAATCAGCCCCAGCATTTT. This chain links TRBV19 with TRBJ1-5; TRBD1 aligns across 11 bases. Germline V gene data show CDR1 as LNHDA and CDR2 as SQIVND (reference sequence). This CDR3 is 17 amino acids long. Trimming at V came to 7 bases and at J to 0 bases, leaving 8 bases not matched to a gene.

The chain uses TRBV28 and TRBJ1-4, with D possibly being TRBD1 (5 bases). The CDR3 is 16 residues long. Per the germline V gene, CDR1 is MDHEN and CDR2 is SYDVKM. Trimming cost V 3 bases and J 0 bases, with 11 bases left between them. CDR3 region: CASSLGQTATNEKLFF. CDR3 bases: TGTGCCAGCAGTTTGGGGCAAACTGCAACTAATGAAAAACTGTTTTTT.

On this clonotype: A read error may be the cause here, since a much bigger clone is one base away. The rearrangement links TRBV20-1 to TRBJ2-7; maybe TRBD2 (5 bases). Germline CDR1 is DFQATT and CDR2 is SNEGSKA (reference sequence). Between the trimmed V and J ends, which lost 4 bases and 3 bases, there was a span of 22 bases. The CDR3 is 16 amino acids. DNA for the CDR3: TGCAGTGCTATAAGAATGACTACCCTCGGGGACTACGAGCAGTACTTC. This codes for CSAIRMTTLGDYEQYF.

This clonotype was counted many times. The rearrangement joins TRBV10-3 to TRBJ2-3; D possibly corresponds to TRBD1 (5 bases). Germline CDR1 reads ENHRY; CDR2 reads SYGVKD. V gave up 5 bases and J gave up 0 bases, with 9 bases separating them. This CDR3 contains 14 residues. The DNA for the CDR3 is TGTGCCATCAGTCCCCAGGGTAGCACAGATACGCAGTATTTT. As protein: CAISPQGSTDTQYF.